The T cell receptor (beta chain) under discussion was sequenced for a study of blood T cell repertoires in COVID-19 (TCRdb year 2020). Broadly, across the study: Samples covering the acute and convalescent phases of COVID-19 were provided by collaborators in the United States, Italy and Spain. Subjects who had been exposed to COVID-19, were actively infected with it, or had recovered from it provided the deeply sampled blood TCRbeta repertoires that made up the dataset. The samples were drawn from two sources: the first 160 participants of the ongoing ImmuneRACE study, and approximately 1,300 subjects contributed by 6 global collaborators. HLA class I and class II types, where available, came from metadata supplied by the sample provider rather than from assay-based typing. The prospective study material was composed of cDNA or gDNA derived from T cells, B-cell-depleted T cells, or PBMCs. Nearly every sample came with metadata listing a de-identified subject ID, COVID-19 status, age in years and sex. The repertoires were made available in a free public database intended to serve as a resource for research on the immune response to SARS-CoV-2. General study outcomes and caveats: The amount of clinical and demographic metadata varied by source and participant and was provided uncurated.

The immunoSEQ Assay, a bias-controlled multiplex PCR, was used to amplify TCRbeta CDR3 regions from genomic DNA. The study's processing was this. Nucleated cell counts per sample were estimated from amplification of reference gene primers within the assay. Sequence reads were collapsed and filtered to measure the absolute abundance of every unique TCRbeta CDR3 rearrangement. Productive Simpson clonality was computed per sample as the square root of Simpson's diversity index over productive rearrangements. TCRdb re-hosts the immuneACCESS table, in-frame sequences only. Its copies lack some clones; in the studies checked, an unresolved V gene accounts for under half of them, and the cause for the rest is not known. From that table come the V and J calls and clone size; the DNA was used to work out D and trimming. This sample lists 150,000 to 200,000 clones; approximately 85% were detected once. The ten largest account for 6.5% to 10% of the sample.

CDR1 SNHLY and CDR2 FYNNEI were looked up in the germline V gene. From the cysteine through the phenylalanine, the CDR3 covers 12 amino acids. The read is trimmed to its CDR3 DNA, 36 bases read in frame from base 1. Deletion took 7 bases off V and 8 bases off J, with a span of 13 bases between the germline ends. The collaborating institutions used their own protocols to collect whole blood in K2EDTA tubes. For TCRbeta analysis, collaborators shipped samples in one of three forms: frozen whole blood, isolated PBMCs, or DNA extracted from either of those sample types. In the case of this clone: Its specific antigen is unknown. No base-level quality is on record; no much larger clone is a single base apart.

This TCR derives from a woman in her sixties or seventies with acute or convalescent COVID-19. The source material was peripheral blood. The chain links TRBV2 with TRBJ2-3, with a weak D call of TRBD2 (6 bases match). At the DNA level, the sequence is TGTGCCAGCACATCCCGGGACTCTACGCAGTATTTT. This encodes CASTSRDSTQYF.